Below, 10 T cell receptor beta chains from the same sample are listed, as sequenced in a study of blood T cells in healthy people across ages. A sample-barcoded 5' primer and a J-beta primer mix were used in a second PCR of roughly 6 to 12 cycles. From the 5' RACE reads, TCRdb called clonotypes with MiXCR, one entry per CDR3 protein. This sample has 1.5 million to 2 million distinct CDR3 sequences, with about 49% found just once. The sequenced sample was blood. The receptor set was obtained from a woman aged 40-49 years in good health.

The V call is TRBV3-1, the J call TRBJ2-7; D perhaps matches TRBD1 (5 bases). There are 14 residues in the CDR3. CDR1 is LGHDT and CDR2 is YNNKEL in the germline V gene (reference sequence). Deletions cut 1 base from V and 5 bases from J, with 12 bases between. Here the CDR3 reads CASSQGKGVNEQYF. Written as DNA, the CDR3 is TGTGCCAGCAGCCAAGGGAAAGGGGTGAACGAGCAGTACTTC.

The rearrangement joins TRBV5-1 to TRBJ1-4; possible D gene TRBD1, 5 bases. V dropped 4 bases and J dropped 7 bases, with 14 bases sitting between them. This CDR3 contains 14 residues. CDR1 is SGHRS and CDR2 is YFSETQ in the germline V gene. This CDR3 reads CASSLGTRGEKLFF. The CDR3 nucleotides read TGCGCCAGCAGCCTCGGGACTCGAGGTGAAAAACTGTTTTTT. Together with reference TRBV5-1 and TRBJ1-4, the CDR3 gives the full variable domain: KAGVTQTPRYLIKTRGQQVTLSCSPISGHRSVSWYQQTPGQGLQFLFEYFSETQRNKGNFPGRFSGRQFSNSRSEMNVSTLELGDSALYLCASSLGTRGEKLFFGSGTQLSVL.

This chain connects TRBV20-1 to TRBJ1-6; TRBD1 aligns across 10 bases. Germline V gene data show CDR1 as DFQATT and CDR2 as SNEGSKA (reference sequence). This CDR3 is built from 16 residues. The V segment lost 7 bases and the J segment 7 bases; nucleotides outside the gene matches: 13. CDR3 coding DNA: TGCAGTGGGCGGACAGGGGGAGGCTTGGGAAATTCACCCCTCCACTTT. Translated, it gives CSGRTGGGLGNSPLHF.

This sequence joins TRBV7-9 and TRBJ1-2; D possibly corresponds to TRBD1 (6 bases). V gave up 4 bases and J gave up 0 bases, with 18 bases separating them. Germline CDR1 and CDR2: SEHNR and FQNEAQ (reference sequence). This CDR3 is built from 17 residues. The DNA of the CDR3 is TGTGCCAGCAGCTCCTGGGGGCGAGGGGGAACTAACTATGGCTACACCTTC. Its translation is CASSSWGRGGTNYGYTF.

This chain connects TRBV4-2 to TRBJ2-3; 9 bases match TRBD2. V was pared by 0 bases and J by 5 bases, with 3 bases of the junction left unmatched. Germline V gene sequence: CDR1 LGHNA, CDR2 YNFKEQ. This CDR3 spans 15 amino acids. The CDR3 DNA is TGTGCCAGCAGCCAAGAAAGCGGGGGGCTAGATACGCAGTATTTT. Protein product: CASSQESGGLDTQYF.

The chain has TRBV20-1 and TRBJ2-7, with 7 bases matching TRBD1. This CDR3 comprises 13 residues. Germline lookup yields CDR1 DFQATT and CDR2 SNEGSKA (reference sequence). Trimming took 7 bases from V and 3 from J; bases not matched to a gene: 9. The CDR3 spells CSVSPGQNYEQYF. CDR3 bases: TGCAGTGTAAGCCCGGGACAGAACTACGAGCAGTACTTC.

The chain employs TRBV11-1 and TRBJ1-2; no clear D. V lost 0 bases and J lost 8, with 13 bases in between. This CDR3 has 14 amino acids. CDR1 is SGHAT and CDR2 is FQDESV in the germline V gene (reference sequence). The CDR3: CASSLAATTRGYTF. The CDR3 nucleotides read TGTGCCAGCAGCTTAGCGGCGACAACTCGCGGCTACACCTTC.

Comment on this clonotype: One end of the junction is discordant with germline, which a read error may explain. V is TRBV28 and J is TRBJ2-5, with D hard to call. From germline, CDR1 is MDHEN and CDR2 SYDVKM. The CDR3 has 14 amino acids. The CDR3 is CAGSSGGVQETQYF. The DNA for the CDR3 is TGTGCCGGCAGTTCCGGTGGGGTCCAAGAGACCCAGTACTTC.

The chain combines TRBV27 with TRBJ2-3; TRBD2 matches 16 bases. Germline lookup yields CDR1 MNHEY and CDR2 SMNVEV (reference sequence). The CDR3 spans 18 residues. With 1 base clipped from V and 2 bases from J, the junction kept 3 bases outside the gene matches. CDR3 sequence (DNA): TGTGCCAGCAGTTTATTGGGACTAGCGGGGGGGAACACAGATACGCAGTATTTT. It codes for CASSLLGLAGGNTDTQYF.

The chain has TRBV28 and TRBJ1-2; no definite D call. Deletions cut 6 bases from V and 6 bases from J, with 11 bases between. Germline CDR1 reads MDHEN; CDR2 reads SYDVKM. The CDR3 runs to 12 residues. The CDR3 here is CASRRDVHGYTF. Written as DNA, the CDR3 is TGTGCCAGCAGGCGGGATGTTCATGGCTACACCTTC.